The rows below give T cell receptor beta chains drawn from one sample of a study of blood T cell repertoires in COVID-19. TCRdb's table, derived via immunoSEQ multiplex PCR, lists solely in-frame clones and lacks some. The sample yields fewer than 400,000 clones, just under 90% seen once. The sequenced sample consisted of peripheral blood. The receptor source for this set is a woman aged 25 to 39 with COVID-19, enrolled during active disease. CDR3s include the opening cysteine and the closing phenylalanine or tryptophan. D genes are given only for firm matches. For some rows the clone size is stated as once, few or many, or as a class when expanded; others skip it.

j_call	v_call	clone_size	d_call	cdr3_nt	cdr3_aa
TRBJ1-1	TRBV7-9	few	TRBD1	TGTGCCAGCAGCCTGGACAGGGGGCGCCGGGCTTTCTTT	CASSLDRGRRAFF
TRBJ2-1	TRBV7-2	once	.	TGTGCCAGCAGCTTAACGCGCCATGAGCAGTTCTTC	CASSLTRHEQFF
TRBJ2-2	TRBV18	.	.	TGTGCCAGCTCAGGCTCGCGGGGCACCGGGGAGCTGTTTTTT	CASSGSRGTGELFF
TRBJ1-5	TRBV7-2	.	TRBD1	TGTGCCAGCAGCTTCCTAGCCCAGGGGGGTAGCAATCAGCCCCAGCATTTT	CASSFLAQGGSNQPQHF
TRBJ1-2	TRBV3-1/TRBV3-2	.	.	TGTGCCAGCAGCCAAGGGCAGGGGGGCTACACCTTC	CASSQGQGGYTF
TRBJ2-5	TRBV5-4	.	TRBD2	TGTGCCAGCAGCCCGGGACTAGCGGGGGCAGAGACCCAGTACTTC	CASSPGLAGAETQYF
TRBJ1-2	TRBV5-1	once	TRBD1	TGCGCCAGCAGCTTGGCGGCCAGGGGGCTGGAAGGCTACACCTTC	CASSLAARGLEGYTF
TRBJ2-5	TRBV7-8	.	TRBD1	TGTGCCAGCAGCTTACTAACAGGGGGGCAAGAGACCCAGTACTTC	CASSLLTGGQETQYF
TRBJ1-5	TRBV2	.	.	TGTGCCAGCAGTGGGACGGGATGGCAGCCCCAGCATTTT	CASSGTGWQPQHF
TRBJ2-4	TRBV4-3	.	TRBD1	TGCGCCAGCAGCCAAGAATTGCAGGGGGTCAAAAACATTCAGTACTTC	CASSQELQGVKNIQYF
TRBJ1-2	TRBV7-2	.	TRBD1	TGTGCCAGCAGCACGGACAGGGCCTATGGCTACACCTTC	CASSTDRAYGYTF
TRBJ1-1	TRBV2	.	.	TGTGCCAGCAGTGAACAGGGGAACACTGAAGCTTTCTTT	CASSEQGNTEAFF
TRBJ2-5	TRBV21-1	.	.	TGTGCCAGCAGCCCTAATGCGGACCAAGAGACCCAGTACTTC	CASSPNADQETQYF
TRBJ1-1	TRBV24-1	.	TRBD1	TGTGCCACCAGTGATCGGACAGGTAGCACTGAAGCTTTCTTT	CATSDRTGSTEAFF
TRBJ2-2	TRBV7-9	few	.	TGTGCCAGCAGCTTAGGACAGTTTAACACCGGGGAGCTGTTTTTT	CASSLGQFNTGELFF
TRBJ2-7	TRBV5-1	.	.	TGCGCCAGCAGACTTGGGGGCCGGGTCGTGAGCGAGCAGTACTTC	CASRLGGRVVSEQYF
TRBJ1-1	TRBV18	.	.	TGTGCCAGCTCATCGAAGGCTAGGAACACTGAAGCTTTCTTT	CASSSKARNTEAFF
TRBJ2-1	TRBV6-5	.	.	TGTGCCAGCAGGGGGCCTGGGGGCGCCTACAATGAGCAGTTCTTC	CASRGPGGAYNEQFF
TRBJ2-2	TRBV10-2	.	TRBD2	TGCGCCAGCGTAGCGGGGGACGGGGAGCTGTTTTTT	CASVAGDGELFF
TRBJ1-3	TRBV3-1/TRBV3-2	.	.	TGTGCCGTCTCAGGGGCTATCTCTGGAAACACCATATATTTT	CAVSGAISGNTIYF
TRBJ1-1	TRBV6-6	.	.	TGTGCCAGCAGTTACGCGTCAGAAGCTTTCTTT	CASSYASEAFF
TRBJ1-1	TRBV7-9	few	.	TGTGCCAGCAGCTTAGTTGTGGGCAGTCCTGAAGCTTTCTTT	CASSLVVGSPEAFF
TRBJ1-1	TRBV5-4	.	.	TGTGCCAGCAGCCAGGACAGAAAAAAAAGGGCTTTCTTT	CASSQDRKKRAFF
TRBJ1-6	TRBV27	.	.	TGTGCCAGCAGTATAACAGGGAGCAATTCACCCCTCCACTTT	CASSITGSNSPLHF
TRBJ1-5	TRBV6-2/TRBV6-3	.	.	TGTGCCAGCAGTTACCCGGCGGGGTATAATCAGCCCCAGCATTTT	CASSYPAGYNQPQHF
TRBJ2-3	TRBV3-1/TRBV3-2	few	TRBD2	TGTGCCAGCAGCCACCTAGCGGGGGGGACCACAGATACGCAGTATTTT	CASSHLAGGTTDTQYF